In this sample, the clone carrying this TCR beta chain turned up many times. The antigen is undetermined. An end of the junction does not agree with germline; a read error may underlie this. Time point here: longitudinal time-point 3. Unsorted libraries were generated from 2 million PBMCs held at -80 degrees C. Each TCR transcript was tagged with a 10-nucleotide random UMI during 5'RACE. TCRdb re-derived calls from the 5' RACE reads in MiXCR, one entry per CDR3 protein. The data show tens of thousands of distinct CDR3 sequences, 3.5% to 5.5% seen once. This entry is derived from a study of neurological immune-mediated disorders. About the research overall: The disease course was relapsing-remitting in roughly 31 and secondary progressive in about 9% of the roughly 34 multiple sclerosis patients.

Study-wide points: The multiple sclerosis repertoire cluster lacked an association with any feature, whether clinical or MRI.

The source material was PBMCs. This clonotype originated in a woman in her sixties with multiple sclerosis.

The CDR3 spells CASSLRMGPIRF. The CDR3 coding sequence is TGTGCCAGCAGCTTGAGAATGGGACCGATCAGGTTT. This chain connects TRBV5-8 to TRBJ1-3, with a weak D call TRBD1 (5 bases). The CDR3 runs to 12 residues. Per the germline V gene, CDR1 is SGHTS and CDR2 is YDEGEE.